The clone carrying this T cell receptor beta chain was counted between two and nine times. Its antigen is unknown. TCRdb reanalysed the 5' RACE reads using MiXCR and keeps one entry per CDR3 protein. Of over 250,000 distinct CDR3 sequences listed, roughly 3.9% were seen once; the top ten hold 20% to 25%. Trimming left V 6 bases short and J 5 bases short, with 14 bases between. The CDR3 is 14 amino acids. Germline V gene sequence: CDR1 SNHLY, CDR2 FYNNEI. This record comes from a study of T cells after yellow fever vaccination. Study-wide points: There was a small share of clonotypes that showed up in both the CD4 and CD8 compartments. Subsequent booster samples again held most clones from primary vaccination (around 96% CD4, 88% CD8).

Sequenced material: PBMCs, taken 5 days after the yellow fever booster vaccination. The chain uses TRBV2 and TRBJ2-1; maybe TRBD1 (6 bases). The TCR was taken from a man between 18 and 29 years old who received the YFV17D yellow fever vaccine. Here the CDR3 reads CASRPGHLNNEQFF. CDR3 in DNA: TGTGCCAGCAGGCCGGGACACCTCAACAATGAGCAGTTCTTC.